This TCR beta chain was retrieved from a study of early T cells in non-severe SARS-CoV-2 infection. Attachment of unique molecular identifiers was made to individual cDNA molecules. TCRdb re-derived calls from the 5' RACE reads in MiXCR, one entry per CDR3 protein. The sample carries around 78,000 distinct CDR3 sequences, 11% to 15% recorded once. Whole-study results and caveats: Lookups in VDJdb leaned toward anti-spike CD8 responses and missed private and CD4 specificities.

A remark on this clonotype: Antigen specificity is unknown.

V was pared by 0 bases and J by 0 bases, with 8 bases between. Germline assignment: CDR1 SGHTA and CDR2 FQGTGA. The CDR3 contains 16 residues. The J gene is TRBJ2-2, the V gene TRBV7-3; D not certain. What was sequenced was whole blood. This sequence originates from an adult who was a healthcare worker with PCR-confirmed SARS-CoV-2 infection or an uninfected control (not recorded which). Here the CDR3 reads CASSLTATTNTGELFF. In DNA, the CDR3 is TGTGCCAGCAGCTTAACGGCGACAACGAACACCGGGGAGCTGTTTTTT.